This is a list of T cell receptor beta chains from one sample in a study of cytomegalovirus exposure and HLA in healthy donors. Assay used: immunoSEQ multiplex PCR; TCRdb lists only in-frame clones, some missing. There are 54,000 or so clones in the sample; around 70% occur only once, and around 19% lies in the top ten. Sequencing used PBMCs. Receptors were obtained from a woman in her sixties in good health and CMV-seropositive. Both conserved end residues are part of each CDR3. D genes are given only for firm matches. The size entry is marked missing in some rows and otherwise reads once, few, many or a size class.

j_call d_call v_call clone_size cdr3_aa cdr3_nt
TRBJ2-5 NA TRBV19 NA CASSIDMAGAGTQYF TGTGCCAGTAGTATAGATATGGCCGGAGCTGGGACCCAGTACTTC
TRBJ2-7 NA TRBV11-2 few CASSINGGEQYF TGTGCCAGCAGCATTAACGGAGGCGAGCAGTACTTC
TRBJ1-1 NA TRBV18 NA CASSPLDSGEAFF TGTGCCAGCTCACCACTCGATTCAGGTGAAGCTTTCTTT
TRBJ2-7 NA TRBV7-5 NA CARSLADRGRSYEQYF TGTGCCAGAAGCTTAGCGGACAGGGGACGCTCCTACGAGCAGTACTTC
TRBJ2-1 TRBD2 TRBV19 NA CASSMRGGYNEQLF TGTGCCAGTAGTATGCGGGGGGGCTACAATGAGCAGCTCTTC
TRBJ1-1 TRBD1 TRBV7-2 few CASSWGQKITEAFF TGTGCCAGCAGCTGGGGACAGAAGATCACTGAAGCTTTCTTT
TRBJ2-7 TRBD2 TRBV4-2 NA CASSQDWRGGDGRQYF TGTGCCAGCAGCCAAGATTGGCGGGGGGGCGACGGGCGGCAGTACTTC
TRBJ2-5 TRBD2 TRBV30 NA CASGGQETQYF TGTGCGAGCGGGGGCCAGGAGACCCAGTACTTC
TRBJ2-3 NA TRBV30 NA CAWSVTGLTIGTQYF TGTGCCTGGAGCGTAACGGGACTCACAATAGGTACGCAGTATTTT
TRBJ2-7 NA TRBV6-1 NA CASSEAPGWEQYF TGTGCCAGCAGTGAAGCCCCAGGGTGGGAGCAGTACTTC
TRBJ1-1 TRBD1 TRBV7-6 NA CASSQGQGAIYGGAFF TGTGCCAGCAGCCAGGGACAGGGGGCGATTTACGGGGGAGCTTTCTTT
TRBJ1-3 NA TRBV2 NA CASSEMASGNTIYF TGTGCCAGCAGTGAAATGGCAAGTGGAAACACCATATATTTT
TRBJ1-6 NA TRBV6-1 NA CASSAVGTGGVPLHF TGTGCCAGCAGTGCTGTCGGGACCGGGGGTGTTCCCCTCCACTTT
TRBJ1-4 NA TRBV19 NA CASSIDQTGNEKLFF TGTGCCAGTAGTATAGATCAAACAGGGAATGAAAAACTGTTTTTT
TRBJ2-7 NA TRBV7-4 few CASSVGAGPNYEQYF TGTGCCAGCAGCGTAGGCGCGGGGCCCAACTACGAGCAGTACTTC
TRBJ1-1 TRBD1 TRBV9 NA CASSAADRGWTEAFF TGTGCCAGCAGCGCTGCGGACAGGGGGTGGACTGAAGCTTTCTTT
TRBJ1-6 NA TRBV5-1 NA CASSTGQPSTALHF TGCGCCAGCAGCACCGGACAGCCTTCAACAGCCCTCCACTTT
TRBJ1-5 NA TRBV2 few CASSSRTAGGPQHF TGTGCCAGCAGTAGCCGGACAGCCGGAGGACCCCAGCATTTT
TRBJ2-1 TRBD2 TRBV6-5 NA CASSYGLGGAGNEQFF TGTGCCAGCAGTTATGGCCTCGGGGGGGCGGGGAACGAGCAGTTCTTC
TRBJ2-7 NA TRBV20-1 once CSARDSPEQYF TGCAGTGCTAGAGATTCTCCCGAGCAGTACTTC
TRBJ1-1 NA TRBV10-1 NA CASSECTANQHKNTEAFF TGCGCCAGCAGTGAGTGCACAGCTAACCAGCATAAGAACACTGAAGCTTTCTTT
TRBJ1-6 TRBD1 TRBV18 once CASSPGQGKGSPLHF TGTGCCAGCTCACCGGGACAGGGAAAAGGTTCACCCCTCCACTTT
TRBJ1-4 NA TRBV2 NA CASSDSRVKEKLFF TGTGCCAGCAGTGATTCCAGGGTAAAGGAAAAACTGTTTTTT
TRBJ1-1 TRBD1 TRBV7-2 NA CASSLDQTGIKAFF TGTGCCAGCAGCTTAGACCAGACAGGGATTAAAGCTTTCTTT
TRBJ2-3 NA TRBV7-3 NA CASSLPGTDTQYF TGTGCCAGCAGCTTGCCAGGAACAGATACGCAGTATTTT
TRBJ2-5 NA TRBV5-1 NA CASSLVSSHEETQYF TGCGCCAGCAGCTTGGTTTCTAGCCACGAGGAGACCCAGTACTTC
TRBJ2-4 TRBD2 TRBV4-3 NA CASSQDLPSGGAANIQYF TGCGCCAGCAGCCAAGATCTTCCTAGCGGGGGGGCGGCGAACATTCAGTACTTC
TRBJ1-3 NA TRBV14 NA CASSPLGNTIYF TGTGCCAGCAGCCCCTTGGGAAACACCATATATTTT
TRBJ2-7 NA TRBV7-2 NA CASSLNRQYEQYF TGTGCCAGCAGCTTGAACAGGCAATACGAGCAGTACTTC
TRBJ2-2 TRBD1 TRBV13 NA CASSPARGQGRTGELFF TGTGCCAGCAGCCCAGCCCGAGGACAGGGTCGCACCGGGGAGCTGTTTTTT
TRBJ1-1 NA TRBV5-5 NA CASSLGVWGGNTEAFF TGTGCCAGCAGCTTGGGAGTATGGGGGGGAAACACTGAAGCTTTCTTT
TRBJ1-4 TRBD1 TRBV7-9 NA CASSVGQGRGATNEKLFF TGTGCCAGCAGCGTGGGACAGGGGAGGGGTGCAACTAATGAAAAACTGTTTTTT
TRBJ2-3 NA TRBV5-1 NA CASSLDLSSTDTQYF TGCGCCAGCAGCTTGGACTTGTCAAGCACAGATACGCAGTATTTT
TRBJ2-5 TRBD2 TRBV4-1 NA CASSQASGGAREQYF TGCGCCAGCAGCCAAGCAAGCGGGGGGGCGCGTGAGCAGTACTTC
TRBJ1-2 NA TRBV5-4 NA CASSPARGGNYGYTF TGTGCCAGCAGCCCGGCTCGCGGGGGCAACTATGGCTACACCTTC
TRBJ2-6 TRBD1 TRBV2 few CASSRRTGGVTGANVLTF TGTGCCAGCAGCAGGAGGACAGGGGGCGTTACTGGGGCCAACGTCCTGACTTTC
TRBJ1-4 NA TRBV4-3 NA CASSQNWEGVLLFF TGCGCCAGCAGCCAAAATTGGGAGGGTGTGCTGCTGTTTTTT
TRBJ1-1 TRBD1 TRBV5-6 few CASSRYSTGSEAFF TGTGCCAGCAGCCGTTATTCGACAGGGTCTGAAGCTTTCTTT
TRBJ1-6 TRBD1 TRBV5-4 NA CASSLARQGTSPLHF TGTGCCAGCAGCTTGGCCCGACAGGGGACCTCACCCCTCCACTTT
TRBJ1-5 NA TRBV7-2 NA CASSLRQGTQPQHF TGTGCCAGCAGCTTAAGGCAGGGGACTCAGCCCCAGCATTTT
TRBJ2-1 TRBD2 TRBV7-2 NA CASSTLAGGPTPNEQFF TGTGCCAGCAGCACACTAGCGGGGGGTCCTACCCCAAATGAGCAGTTCTTC
TRBJ1-2 NA TRBV4-3 NA CASSQEAGARYGYTF TGCGCCAGCAGCCAAGAGGCGGGGGCGAGGTATGGCTACACCTTC
TRBJ2-7 NA TRBV10-3 few CAISSDHYEQYF TGTGCCATCAGCTCAGATCACTACGAGCAGTACTTC
TRBJ2-1 NA TRBV7-6 NA CASSSRGASSDYNEQFF TGTGCCAGCAGCAGCCGGGGGGCCAGTTCTGATTACAATGAGCAGTTCTTC
TRBJ2-3 NA TRBV27 NA CASSLLADGDTDTQYF TGTGCCAGCAGTTTATTGGCGGACGGGGACACAGATACGCAGTATTTT
TRBJ2-7 NA TRBV10-3 NA CAITSGQGSYEQYF TGTGCCATCACTTCAGGTCAGGGGTCCTACGAGCAGTACTTC
TRBJ1-1 TRBD1 TRBV4-3 few CASSRFGQGRTEAFF TGCGCCAGCAGCCGGTTCGGACAGGGGCGGACTGAAGCTTTCTTT
TRBJ1-1 TRBD1 TRBV12-5 NA CASGHKTGGLNYGTEAFF TGTGCTAGTGGTCACAAGACAGGGGGCTTGAATTACGGCACTGAAGCTTTCTTT
TRBJ2-5 NA TRBV6-4 NA CASTLLLGPQETQYF TGTGCCAGCACCCTCCTACTAGGTCCGCAAGAGACCCAGTACTTC
TRBJ2-1 NA TRBV7-8 NA CASSSRLTSLDEQFF TGTGCCAGCAGCTCGAGACTTACATCCTTGGATGAGCAGTTCTTC
TRBJ1-1 NA TRBV4-3 few CASSQDLSGRRTEAFF TGCGCCAGCAGCCAAGATCTCTCAGGGCGGAGAACTGAAGCTTTCTTT